These T cell receptor beta chains were read from a single sample in a study of cytomegalovirus exposure and HLA in healthy donors. Profiled with immunoSEQ multiplex PCR; TCRdb holds only in-frame clones, not every one. This sample has about 160,000 clones, with roughly 83% found just once. Sequencing was done on a sample of PBMCs. These receptors were obtained from a young man in good health and CMV-seronegative. Both conserved end residues are part of each CDR3. D genes are given only for firm matches. Size tells how often a clone was seen (once, few, many) or the class of an expanded clone, and some rows leave it out.

clone size	V gene	D gene	J gene	CDR3 protein	CDR3 DNA
-	TRBV6-1	TRBD1	TRBJ1-2	CASSEGTGGLYGYTF	TGTGCCAGCAGTGAAGGGACAGGGGGCCTCTATGGCTACACCTTC
few	TRBV19	-	TRBJ2-4	CASSIWDSSAKNIQYF	TGTGCCAGTAGTATCTGGGACTCTTCAGCCAAAAACATTCAGTACTTC
-	TRBV6-4	TRBD2	TRBJ2-2	CASRFLAGDTGELFF	TGTGCCAGCAGATTCTTAGCGGGGGACACCGGGGAGCTGTTTTTT
-	TRBV5-1	TRBD1	TRBJ2-1	CASSVPGQGSYNEQFF	TGCGCCAGCAGCGTCCCAGGACAGGGGTCCTACAATGAGCAGTTCTTC
-	TRBV4-2	-	TRBJ2-7	CASSYVGHGNEQYF	TGTGCCAGCAGCTACGTAGGGCACGGGAACGAGCAGTACTTC
-	TRBV7-9	-	TRBJ2-3	CASSLASGGRTDTQYF	TGTGCCAGCAGCTTAGCCTCTGGGGGGAGGACAGATACGCAGTATTTT
once	TRBV6-1	-	TRBJ1-1	CASSDTGISEAFF	TGTGCCAGCAGTGACACAGGAATCTCTGAAGCTTTCTTT
-	TRBV11-2	TRBD1	TRBJ1-5	CASSFSGGNQPQHF	TGTGCCAGCAGCTTTTCAGGGGGTAATCAGCCCCAGCATTTT
-	TRBV5-5	TRBD2	TRBJ2-3	CASSFLIAGNTDTQYF	TGTGCCAGCAGCTTCCTGATAGCGGGAAACACAGATACGCAGTATTTT
-	TRBV29-1	-	TRBJ1-1	CSVEMARDTEAFF	TGCAGCGTTGAAATGGCCCGGGACACTGAAGCTTTCTTT
-	TRBV11-2	-	TRBJ2-7	CASSYGQSTSYEQYF	TGTGCCAGCAGTTACGGACAGTCCACATCCTACGAGCAGTACTTC
-	TRBV10-3	-	TRBJ2-7	CAIRGAGPAYEQYF	TGTGCCATCAGGGGTGCGGGACCAGCCTACGAGCAGTACTTC
-	TRBV13	TRBD1	TRBJ1-1	CASSKDRGYTEAFF	TGTGCCAGCAGCAAGGACAGGGGGTACACTGAAGCTTTCTTT
-	TRBV4-3	-	TRBJ2-7	CASSQDRQEHSYEQYF	TGCGCCAGCAGCCAAGATCGCCAGGAACATTCCTACGAGCAGTACTTC
-	TRBV7-8	TRBD2	TRBJ2-7	CASSFGLAGVGVSYEQYF	TGTGCCAGCAGTTTCGGACTAGCGGGGGTGGGGGTATCCTACGAGCAGTACTTC
once	TRBV30	TRBD2	TRBJ2-7	CASSWTSGIGTPHEQYF	TGTGCCTCCTCCTGGACTAGCGGGATTGGGACCCCCCACGAGCAGTACTTC
few	TRBV30	-	TRBJ1-5	CAWSPGLSNQPQHF	TGTGCCTGGAGTCCTGGCCTTAGCAATCAGCCCCAGCATTTT
-	TRBV4-1	-	TRBJ1-2	CASSQENGYGYTF	TGCGCCAGCAGCCAAGAAAACGGCTATGGCTACACCTTC
-	TRBV9	-	TRBJ2-3	CASSVVRSHTDTQYF	TGTGCCAGCAGCGTAGTAAGGAGCCACACAGATACGCAGTATTTT
-	TRBV18	-	TRBJ1-5	CASSGLDSNQPQHF	TGTGCCAGCTCAGGGCTGGATAGCAATCAGCCCCAGCATTTT
-	TRBV7-9	TRBD2	TRBJ2-5	CASSMGGSGVQETQYF	TGTGCCAGCAGCATGGGGGGTAGCGGGGTCCAAGAGACCCAGTACTTC
-	TRBV11-3	-	TRBJ2-5	CASSLVVSRQETQYF	TGTGCCAGCAGCCTTGTTGTAAGTCGGCAAGAGACCCAGTACTTC
-	TRBV5-5	-	TRBJ2-7	CASSWGRNSYEQYF	TGTGCCAGCAGCTGGGGCCGTAACTCCTACGAGCAGTACTTC
-	TRBV7-6	-	TRBJ1-4	CASSHGGGREKLFF	TGTGCCAGCAGTCACGGCGGGGGTCGGGAAAAACTGTTTTTT
-	TRBV4-1	TRBD1	TRBJ2-7	CASSQVTGTGSHEQYF	TGCGCCAGCAGCCAAGTCACCGGGACAGGGAGCCACGAGCAGTACTTC
-	TRBV5-1	TRBD2	TRBJ2-1	CASSQAAGGQGEQFF	TGCGCCAGCAGCCAGGCAGCGGGGGGGCAAGGGGAGCAGTTCTTC
-	TRBV18	-	TRBJ1-5	CASSPPSTLGQPQHF	TGTGCCAGCTCACCACCGTCCACCCTAGGACAGCCCCAGCATTTT
-	TRBV28	TRBD1	TRBJ1-1	CASSHQGATNEAFF	TGTGCCAGCAGTCACCAGGGGGCGACAAATGAAGCTTTCTTT
few	TRBV5-4	-	TRBJ1-1	CASSLAGRYPSTEAFF	TGTGCCAGCAGCTTGGCCGGGAGATACCCATCAACTGAAGCTTTCTTT
-	TRBV7-7	TRBD2	TRBJ2-1	CASSLGREGEQFF	TGTGCCAGCAGCTTAGGTCGGGAGGGTGAGCAGTTCTTC
-	TRBV13	TRBD1	TRBJ1-1	CASSALRDRGNTEAFF	TGTGCCAGCAGCGCGTTACGAGACAGGGGGAACACTGAAGCTTTCTTT
-	TRBV6-5	-	TRBJ1-3	CASRARTVSGNTIYF	TGTGCCAGCAGGGCAAGGACAGTGTCTGGAAACACCATATATTTT
-	TRBV4-2	-	TRBJ1-1	CASSQVREANTEAFF	TGTGCCAGCAGCCAAGTGAGGGAGGCGAACACTGAAGCTTTCTTT
-	TRBV7-2	-	TRBJ2-3	CASSLGGLEGDTQYF	TGTGCCAGCAGCTTAGGAGGCCTAGAGGGAGATACGCAGTATTTT
-	TRBV5-1	-	TRBJ1-1	CASSLNGGLNTEAFF	TGCGCCAGCAGCTTGAATGGGGGCCTGAACACTGAAGCTTTCTTT
-	TRBV7-7	TRBD1	TRBJ2-7	CASSFDRVYEQYF	TGTGCCAGCAGCTTCGACAGGGTCTACGAGCAGTACTTC
-	TRBV5-6	-	TRBJ2-3	CASSLAAGPTDTQYF	TGTGCCAGCAGCTTGGCCGCAGGGCCCACAGATACGCAGTATTTT